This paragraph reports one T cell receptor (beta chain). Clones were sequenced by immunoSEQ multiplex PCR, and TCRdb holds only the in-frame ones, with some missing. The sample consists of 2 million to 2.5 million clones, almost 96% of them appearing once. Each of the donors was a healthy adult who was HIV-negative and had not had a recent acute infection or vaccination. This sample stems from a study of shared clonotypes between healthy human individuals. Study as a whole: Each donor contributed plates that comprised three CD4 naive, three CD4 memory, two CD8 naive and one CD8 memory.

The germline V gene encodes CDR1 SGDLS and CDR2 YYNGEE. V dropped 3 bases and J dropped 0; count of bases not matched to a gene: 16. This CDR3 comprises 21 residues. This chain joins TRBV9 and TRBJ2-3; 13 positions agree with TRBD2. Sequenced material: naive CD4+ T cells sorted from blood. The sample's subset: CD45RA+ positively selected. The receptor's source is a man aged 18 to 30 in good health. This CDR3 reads CASSETSGGGPTHTSTDTQYF. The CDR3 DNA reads TGTGCCAGCAGCGAAACTAGCGGGGGGGGTCCGACCCACACTAGCACAGATACGCAGTATTTT.